A single sample is the source of the 27 T cell receptor beta chains below, sequenced in a study of regulatory T cells in long-lasting Graves disease. Time point specified: persistent/refractory GD, antithyroid drugs over 5 years with positive TRAb. PBMCs provided the RNA from which the TCR library was made. Researchers made TCR beta libraries by using iRepertoire HTBI primers and running Arm-PCR on CDR3 regions. A single record per CDR3 protein comes from TCRdb applying MiXCR to the multiplex PCR reads. The sample holds roughly 470,000 distinct CDR3 sequences, less than 25% seen once. The sample was peripheral blood mononuclear cells (PBMCs), taken when the disease was refractory, from a patient treated with antithyroid drugs. The receptor set was obtained from a female donor with Graves disease.

In this sample, this clonotype turned up a few times. This chain connects TRBV7-6 to TRBJ1-4; D perhaps matches TRBD1 (6 bases). The length of the CDR3 is 16 residues. The germline V gene encodes CDR1 SGHVS and CDR2 FNYEAQ. V lost 5 bases, J lost 0 bases, and 13 bases lay in between. DNA for the CDR3: TGTGCCAGCAGCCCCGGACAGAGTGCAACTAATGAAAAACTGTTTTTT. The encoded protein is CASSPGQSATNEKLFF.

This clonotype appeared a few times. The chain is built from TRBV12-3 or TRBV12-4 and TRBJ2-2; tentatively, D is TRBD2 (6 bases). Trimming left V 2 bases short and J 5 bases short, with 6 bases between. The CDR3 has 13 residues. CDR3 sequence: CASSLLATGELFF. In DNA form, the CDR3 reads TGTGCCAGCAGTTTACTAGCGACCGGGGAGCTGTTTTTT.

This clonotype was recorded many times. CDR3 sequence (DNA): TGTGCCACCAGCAGAGCGGGGGGTGCTGAAGCTTTCTTT. Protein: CATSRAGGAEAFF. The rearrangement uses TRBV15 and TRBJ1-1, with a weak D call TRBD1 (5 bases). V was trimmed by 1 base and J by 6 bases, leaving 9 bases between them. Germline V CDR1 and CDR2: LNHNV, YYDKDF (reference sequence). CDR3 size: 13 residues.

This clonotype has a count of ten or more. This chain links TRBV7-9 with TRBJ1-2; 8 bases fit TRBD1. J lost 3 bases, V lost 2 bases, and 2 bases had no gene match. This CDR3 has 14 residues. Germline V lookup: CDR1 SEHNR, CDR2 FQNEAQ (reference sequence). In DNA form, the CDR3 reads TGTGCCAGCAGCTTACAGGGGGCCGACTATGGCTACACCTTC. Translated, it gives CASSLQGADYGYTF. Combining the CDR3 with reference TRBV7-9 and TRBJ1-2 gives the whole variable domain DTGVSQNPRHKITKRGQNVTFRCDPISEHNRLYWYRQTLGQGPEFLTYFQNEAQLEKSRLLSDRFSAERPKGSFSTLEIQRTEQGDSAMYLCASSLQGADYGYTFGSGTRLTVV.

This clonotype was observed many times. This chain uses TRBV27 with TRBJ2-7, with TRBD2 matching over 9 bases. This CDR3 spans 15 amino acids. Germline CDR1 is MNHEY and CDR2 is SMNVEV (reference sequence). V shed 2 bases, J shed 3 bases, and the junction held 5 bases outside the gene matches. Here the CDR3 DNA reads TGTGCCAGCAGTTTAGGCGGGAGGGCCGTCTACGAGCAGTACTTC. Translating gives CASSLGGRAVYEQYF.

At least ten counts were recorded for this clonotype. The J gene is TRBJ2-7, the V gene TRBV7-9, with 11 positions matching TRBD2. The V segment lost 5 bases and the J segment 5 bases; nucleotides outside the gene matches: 8. The germline CDR1 and CDR2 sequences are SEHNR and FQNEAQ (reference sequence). CDR3 size: 15 residues. The CDR3 spells CASSQPLAGEHEQYF. CDR3 sequence (DNA): TGTGCCAGCAGCCAGCCACTAGCGGGAGAGCACGAGCAGTACTTC.

The rearrangement uses TRBV5-4 and TRBJ2-7; no definite D call. Trimming pared 0 bases from V and 7 bases from J, leaving 11 bases between. Germline-derived CDR1 and CDR2 are SGHNT and YYREEE (reference sequence). This CDR3 comprises 13 residues. The CDR3 sequence: CASSLGISGEQYF. In DNA, the CDR3 is TGTGCCAGCAGCTTGGGTATTTCTGGGGAGCAGTACTTC.

This clonotype was detected ten times or more. V and J are TRBV6-1 and TRBJ2-7; TRBD2 is a possible D gene (6 bases). V shed 2 bases and J shed 3 bases, with 14 bases lying between them. Germline values: CDR1 MNHNS, CDR2 SASEGT. This CDR3 comprises 15 residues. CDR3 loop: CASSEPGLSHYEQYF. DNA of the CDR3: TGTGCCAGCAGTGAACCGGGACTGTCTCACTACGAGCAGTACTTC.

This clonotype was observed a few times. The CDR3 nucleotides read TGTGCCAGCAGCCCCCTACAGGGGTTGAGGGGGCATAAAGATCAGCCCCAGCATTTT. Translating gives CASSPLQGLRGHKDQPQHF. J is TRBJ1-5 and V is TRBV6-1; 7 bases map to TRBD1. Germline CDR1 reads MNHNS; CDR2 reads SASEGT. V was clipped by 6 bases and J by 5 bases; unmatched bases: 22. CDR3 length: 19 amino acids.

The rearrangement links TRBV7-9 to TRBJ2-1; the D gene is possibly TRBD2 (6 bases). The CDR3 has 20 residues. Germline-derived CDR1 and CDR2 are SEHNR and FQNEAQ (reference sequence). V shed 0 bases and J shed 6 bases, with 27 bases lying between them. CDR3 sequence reads: CASSLAGGRKGRYQINEQFF. DNA of the CDR3: TGTGCCAGCAGCTTAGCGGGGGGACGGAAGGGGCGCTACCAGATCAATGAGCAGTTCTTC. Full variable domain (outside the CDR3, taken from reference TRBV7-9 and TRBJ2-1): DTGVSQNPRHKITKRGQNVTFRCDPISEHNRLYWYRQTLGQGPEFLTYFQNEAQLEKSRLLSDRFSAERPKGSFSTLEIQRTEQGDSAMYLCASSLAGGRKGRYQINEQFFGPGTRLTVL.

This sequence joins TRBV7-9 and TRBJ1-2; possibly TRBD1 for D (6 bases). CDR1 and CDR2 (germline): SEHNR, FQNEAQ (reference sequence). The V end was cut by 2 bases, the J end by 7 bases, with 20 bases between. This CDR3 is built from 16 residues. The DNA of the CDR3 is TGTGCCAGCAGCTTAATAAACAGGGCTTCGCACACTGGCTACACCTTC. Translation: CASSLINRASHTGYTF.

The V and J genes are TRBV9 and TRBJ2-5; 8 positions agree with TRBD1. Germline CDR1 is SGDLS and CDR2 is YYNGEE. V was pared by 0 bases and J by 5 bases, with 15 bases of the junction left unmatched. The CDR3 totals 18 residues. DNA of the CDR3: TGTGCCAGCAGCGTAGAGTCAGGGGTGGACAGGGTGTGGGAGACCCAGTACTTC. Translated: CASSVESGVDRVWETQYF.

V gene TRBV10-3 combines with J gene TRBJ2-1, with D maybe TRBD1 (7 bases). CDR1 and CDR2 (germline): ENHRY, SYGVKD. V shed 11 bases and J shed 8 bases, with 25 bases lying between them. CDR3 size: 15 residues. This chain's CDR3 is CAARGSRGEIDEQFF. The CDR3 DNA reads as TGTGCCGCACGGGGGAGCAGGGGGGAAATTGATGAGCAGTTCTTC.

This clonotype appeared many times. The chain uses TRBV6-1 and TRBJ1-1, with D possibly TRBD1 on 6 matching bases. CDR1 and CDR2 (germline): MNHNS, SASEGT. The ends were cut back, 2 bases at V and 7 bases at J, with 8 bases in the middle. The CDR3 runs to 12 residues. The CDR3 bases are TGTGCCAGCAGTGAATCCAGGGGTGAAGCTTTCTTT. It specifies CASSESRGEAFF.

This chain joins TRBV4-1 and TRBJ1-6; D unresolved. Germline-derived CDR1 and CDR2 are MGHRA and YSYEKL. Trimming shortened V by 4 bases and J by 5 bases, and 15 bases separated the two germline ends. The CDR3 totals 16 residues. The CDR3: CASSRTLGPHNSPLHF. In DNA, the CDR3 is TGCGCCAGCAGCCGCACACTTGGGCCACATAATTCACCCCTCCACTTT.

This clonotype has a handful of counts. The chain combines TRBV20-1 with TRBJ2-5, with 11 bases matching TRBD1. Germline V gives CDR1 DFQATT, CDR2 SNEGSKA (reference sequence). V gave up 3 bases and J gave up 1 base; unmatched junction bases: 7. The CDR3 runs to 16 residues. The DNA for the CDR3 is TGCAGTGCTAGCAACCCGGGACAGGGGGGCCAAGAGACCCAGTACTTC. This translates into CSASNPGQGGQETQYF.

The rearrangement uses TRBV11-2 and TRBJ1-1; D is perhaps TRBD1 (5 bases). Germline V gene data show CDR1 as SGHAT and CDR2 as FQNNGV. The germline V and J ends were trimmed by 5 bases and 0 bases, with 13 bases remaining between them. The CDR3 is 15 amino acids. The CDR3 protein is CASSPRRGVNTEAFF. In nucleotides, the CDR3 is TGTGCCAGCAGCCCACGCCGGGGGGTGAACACTGAAGCTTTCTTT.

This clonotype was detected ten times or more. The V call is TRBV12-3 or TRBV12-4, the J call TRBJ1-1, with D maybe TRBD1 (6 bases). The CDR3 covers 15 residues. The V and J ends lost 3 bases and 3 bases respectively, with 14 bases between them. CDR3 loop: CASSLLGGPDTEAFF. In DNA, the CDR3 is TGTGCCAGCAGTTTGCTTGGGGGGCCGGACACTGAAGCTTTCTTT.

This clonotype has at least ten counts. The gene calls are TRBV7-8 and TRBJ2-1, with 14 positions matching TRBD2. From germline, CDR1 is SGHVS and CDR2 FQNEAQ. CDR3 size: 21 residues. V trimming: 5 bases; J trimming: 5 bases; junction bases outside the gene matches: 20. In DNA, the CDR3 is TGTGCCAGCAGCGAAGGGAGTAGGACTAGCGGGGGGCAGGGACTCCACAATGAGCAGTTCTTC. Amino acid sequence: CASSEGSRTSGGQGLHNEQFF.

This clonotype came up many times. This rearrangement joins TRBV28 to TRBJ1-5, with D maybe TRBD1 (6 bases). V gave up 6 bases and J gave up 6 bases, with 15 bases separating them. The germline V gene has CDR1 MDHEN and CDR2 SYDVKM. The CDR3 spans 14 residues. This chain's CDR3 is CASRQRTGFQPQHF. CDR3 in DNA: TGTGCCAGCAGACAACGAACAGGGTTTCAGCCCCAGCATTTT.

This clonotype was seen at least ten times. The J gene is TRBJ2-7, the V gene TRBV10-3; 8 positions agree with TRBD1. V shed 6 bases and J 2 bases; nucleotides not matched to a gene: 3. Germline V lookup: CDR1 ENHRY, CDR2 SYGVKD. This CDR3 is built from 13 residues. The CDR3 DNA sequence: TGTGCCATCAGATCGACAGGGGCCTACGAGCAGTACTTC. It codes for CAIRSTGAYEQYF.

This clonotype was counted at least ten times. The chain links TRBV7-6 to TRBJ2-7, with 7 nucleotides matching TRBD2. The germline gives CDR1 SGHVS, CDR2 FNYEAQ. The CDR3 runs to 18 residues. Trimming took 5 bases from V and 1 from J; bases not matched to a gene: 17. The CDR3 here is CASSHRAGAGRGSYEQYF. The DNA of the CDR3 is TGTGCCAGCAGCCACCGTGCGGGAGCAGGGAGAGGTTCCTACGAGCAGTACTTC.

A note on this clonotype: One junction end disagrees with the germline gene, perhaps due to a read error. The chain recombines TRBV29-1 with TRBJ2-7; perhaps TRBD2 as D (6 bases). The V gene's germline CDR1 is SQVTM and CDR2 ANQGSEA. This CDR3 is built from 14 residues. CDR3 in amino acids: CSVKDSGPSYEQYF. CDR3 nucleotides: TGCAGCGTTAAAGATAGCGGTCCGTCCTACGAGCAGTACTTC.

This clonotype was seen only a few times. V usage is TRBV3-1 and J usage is TRBJ2-7; D unresolved. The CDR3 extends over 14 amino acids. Germline V gene sequence: CDR1 LGHDT, CDR2 YNNKEL (reference sequence). V was pared by 5 bases and J by 2 bases, with 13 bases between. CDR3 amino acids: CASSESPVAYEQYF. In DNA, the CDR3 is TGTGCCAGCAGCGAAAGCCCGGTAGCCTACGAGCAGTACTTC.

This clonotype has just a few counts. V and J are TRBV18 and TRBJ2-5, with TRBD2 as a possible D gene (5 bases). V dropped 0 bases and J dropped 7 bases, with 15 bases sitting between them. Per germline, CDR1 KGHSH and CDR2 LQKENI. The CDR3 is 15 amino acids. The CDR3 coding sequence is TGTGCCAGCTCACCACCGACCCGGGGTGGATTGACCCAGTACTTC. Protein: CASSPPTRGGLTQYF.

V usage is TRBV7-6 and J usage is TRBJ2-7; tentative D call: TRBD1 (6 bases). V lost 5 bases and J lost 5, with 16 bases in between. The germline gives CDR1 SGHVS, CDR2 FNYEAQ. The CDR3 runs to 14 residues. CDR3 in amino acids: CASSLNRDRHEQYF. The CDR3 DNA reads as TGTGCCAGCAGCCTTAACAGGGATCGGCACGAGCAGTACTTC. Supplemented by reference TRBV7-6 and TRBJ2-7, the full variable domain reads GAGVSQSPRYKVTKRGQDVALRCDPISGHVSLYWYRQALGQGPEFLTYFNYEAQQDKSGLPNDRFSAERPEGSISTLTIQRTEQRDSAMYRCASSLNRDRHEQYFGPGTRLTVT.

The chain carries TRBV6-1 and TRBJ2-7, with D unclear. V lost 3 bases and J lost 2, with 14 bases in between. The CDR3 consists of 15 residues. Germline CDR1 reads MNHNS; CDR2 reads SASEGT. In nucleotides, the CDR3 is TGTGCCAGCAGTGAGTGGGCAGAACCAACCTACGAGCAGTACTTC. It specifies CASSEWAEPTYEQYF.